A single sample is the source of the 8 T cell receptor beta chains below, sequenced in a study of glioma-infiltrating T cells after dendritic cell vaccination. Here immunoSEQ multiplex PCR was the method, and the copy in TCRdb shows in-frame clones only, minus some. The repertoire consists of over 80,000 clones, with roughly 90% occurring once and the leading ten covering approximately 3.4%. The specimen comprised blood, sampled before dendritic cell vaccination. Receptors were obtained from a human donor with glioblastoma.

This chain links TRBV5-1 with TRBJ2-1, with 10 bases fitting TRBD2. CDR1 is SGHRS, CDR2 YFSETQ, per germline. With 3 bases clipped from V and 6 bases from J, the junction kept 9 bases outside the gene matches. The CDR3 totals 16 residues. The CDR3 loop reads CASSSSGRAKGNEQFF. CDR3 bases: TGCGCCAGCAGCTCCAGCGGGAGGGCCAAGGGCAATGAGCAGTTCTTC. Using reference TRBV5-1 and TRBJ2-1 for the parts outside the CDR3, the full variable domain is KAGVTQTPRYLIKTRGQQVTLSCSPISGHRSVSWYQQTPGQGLQFLFEYFSETQRNKGNFPGRFSGRQFSNSRSEMNVSTLELGDSALYLCASSSSGRAKGNEQFFGPGTRLTVL.

This clone was seen a single time. The chain couples TRBV5-1 to TRBJ1-2; weak D call: TRBD1 (5 bases). The CDR3 is 14 residues long. V was shortened by 6 bases and J by 0 bases, with 12 bases between the two germline ends. Germline assignment: CDR1 SGHRS and CDR2 YFSETQ. CDR3 residues: CASTSGGANYGYTF. The CDR3 coding sequence is TGCGCCAGCACCTCGGGGGGAGCTAACTATGGCTACACCTTC.

The CDR3 nucleotides read TGCGCCAGCAGCCAAGGGCAGGGGTGGTATGGCTACACCTTC. Its protein product is CASSQGQGWYGYTF. This chain joins TRBV4-3 and TRBJ1-2, with D perhaps TRBD1 (6 bases). The V and J ends lost 1 base and 5 bases respectively, with 11 bases between them. The CDR3 length is 14 residues. The germline gives CDR1 LGHNA, CDR2 YSLEER.

V gene TRBV18 combines with J gene TRBJ1-5; D might be TRBD1 (6 bases). Germline V lookup: CDR1 KGHSH, CDR2 LQKENI. V was shortened by 0 bases and J by 2 bases, with 11 bases between the two germline ends. CDR3 size: 16 residues. In DNA, the CDR3 is TGTGCCAGCTCACCACCAGGGGGGAGGGGCAATCAGCCCCAGCATTTT. It is translated as CASSPPGGRGNQPQHF.

The V call is TRBV6-6, the J call TRBJ1-2; TRBD1 aligns across 7 bases. Germline V gives CDR1 MNHNY, CDR2 SVGAGI (reference sequence). V lost 10 bases to trimming and J lost 4 bases; unmatched junction nucleotides: 9. The CDR3 has 13 residues. The CDR3 DNA reads TGTGCCACATACAAGGGGGCCGGCTATGGCTACACCTTC. It yields the protein CATYKGAGYGYTF.

V usage is TRBV11-2 and J usage is TRBJ1-1, with D possibly matching TRBD1 (5 bases). V gave up 3 bases and J gave up 1 base, with 12 bases separating them. The germline V gene has CDR1 SGHAT and CDR2 FQNNGV. This CDR3 region has 15 residues. The CDR3 spells CASSFGAGSNTEAFF. The CDR3 DNA follows: TGTGCCAGCAGCTTTGGGGCGGGGTCGAACACTGAAGCTTTCTTT. Full variable domain (missing parts from reference TRBV11-2 and TRBJ1-1): EAGVAQSPRYKIIEKRQSVAFWCNPISGHATLYWYQQILGQGPKLLIQFQNNGVVDDSQLPKDRFSAERLKGVDSTLKIQPAKLEDSAVYLCASSFGAGSNTEAFFGQGTRLTVV.

The chain recombines TRBV6-6 with TRBJ2-7; 8 bases agree with TRBD1. This CDR3 has 12 amino acids. J gave up 6 bases and V 4 bases, and 2 bases lay outside the gene matches. The V gene's germline CDR1 is MNHNY and CDR2 SVGAGI (reference sequence). The chain's CDR3 is CASSSGQGEQYF. In DNA, the CDR3 is TGTGCCAGCAGTTCCGGACAGGGCGAGCAGTACTTC.

V and J are TRBV4-1 and TRBJ2-5; 8 bases map to TRBD1. The CDR3 contains 15 residues. Germline-derived CDR1 and CDR2 are MGHRA and YSYEKL. With 1 base clipped from V and 6 bases from J, the junction kept 7 bases outside the gene matches. CDR3 region: CASSQGAGGAKTQYF. CDR3 bases: TGCGCCAGCAGCCAAGGAGCAGGGGGCGCGAAGACCCAGTACTTC.